The text below deals with one T cell receptor beta chain. Its antigen is still unknown. No much larger clonotype is one base removed from it; base qualities were not supplied. The data are from a study of blood T cell repertoires in COVID-19 (dated by TCRdb to the early 2020s). Background for the entire study: Samples from collaborators originated in the United States, Italy and Spain and spanned both the acute and convalescent phases of COVID-19. The prospective study material was composed of cDNA or gDNA derived from T cells, B-cell-depleted T cells, or PBMCs. Deeply sampled blood TCRbeta repertoires from subjects exposed to, actively infected with, or recovered from COVID-19 were included in the dataset. The repertoires were released in a freely available public database intended as a resource for research on the immune response to SARS-CoV-2. The samples were drawn from the first 160 participants of the ongoing ImmuneRACE study and from under 1,500 subjects provided by 6 global collaborators. Sample metadata almost always included a de-identified subject ID, COVID-19 status, age in years and sex. HLA class I and class II types, where available, came from metadata supplied by the sample provider rather than from assay-based typing. Study-wide conclusions, independent of this receptor: Clinical and demographic metadata were provided uncurated, with the amount varying by source and participant.

At one collaborating source in Seattle, patients were enrolled during active infection and were followed longitudinally through the course of disease. Collaborating institutions collected whole blood in K2EDTA tubes following their own protocols. For TCRbeta analysis, collaborators shipped samples as frozen whole blood, isolated PBMCs, or DNA extracted from either of those sample types. TCRbeta CDR3 regions were amplified from genomic DNA using the immunoSEQ Assay, a bias-controlled multiplex PCR. In the source study's methods: Within the assay, amplification of reference gene primers was used to estimate how many nucleated cells each sample contained. To quantify the absolute abundance of each unique TCRbeta CDR3 rearrangement, sequence reads were collapsed and filtered. Productive Simpson clonality was computed per sample as the square root of Simpson's diversity index over productive rearrangements. This immuneACCESS table, as held by TCRdb, lists in-frame sequences with V and J called but not all clones. Of the missing ones, under half trace to an unresolved V gene in checked studies; the others have no known cause. V, J and clone size are those of that table, while D and trimming were read from the DNA. The table for this sample lists approximately 170,000 clones; about four fifths of them were counted only once. The ten largest clones take up 7.6% of the sample.

According to the germline V gene, CDR1 reads SGHTA and CDR2 reads FQGNSA. The CDR3 runs 18 residues from the cysteine to the phenylalanine. Only the CDR3 region is kept as DNA, spanning 54 bases read in frame from base 1. Clipping removes 4 bases from V and 0 bases from J, with 12 as the unmatched junction base count. This clonotype was sampled from a woman aged 65 to 85 with COVID-19, enrolled during active disease. The sample taken for sequencing was peripheral blood. The receptor chain draws on TRBV7-2 and TRBJ2-1, with TRBD2 matching 7 junction bases. The CDR3 region reads CASSSSSGGTTSYNEQFF. The DNA reads TGTGCCAGCAGCTCTTCCTCTGGCGGGACTACCTCCTACAATGAGCAGTTCTTC. Reference TRBV7-2 and TRBJ2-1 genes cover what lies past the CDR3, so the full variable domain is GAGVSQSPSNKVTEKGKDVELRCDPISGHTALYWYRQSLGQGLEFLIYFQGNSAPDKSGLPSDRFSAERTGGSVSTLTIQRTQQEDSAVYLCASSSSSGGTTSYNEQFFGPGTRLTVL.